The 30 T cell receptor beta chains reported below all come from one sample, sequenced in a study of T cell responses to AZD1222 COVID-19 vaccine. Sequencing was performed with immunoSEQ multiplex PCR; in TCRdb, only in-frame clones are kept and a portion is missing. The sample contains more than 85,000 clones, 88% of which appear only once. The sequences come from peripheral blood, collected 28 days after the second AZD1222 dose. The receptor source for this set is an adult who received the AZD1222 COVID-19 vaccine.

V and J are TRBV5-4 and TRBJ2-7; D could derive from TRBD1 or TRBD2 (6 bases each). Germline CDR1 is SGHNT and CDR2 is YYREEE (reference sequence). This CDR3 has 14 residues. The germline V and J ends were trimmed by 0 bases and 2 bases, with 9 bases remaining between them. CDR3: CASSLGGATYEQYF. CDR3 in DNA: TGTGCCAGCAGCTTGGGGGGGGCCACCTACGAGCAGTACTTC.

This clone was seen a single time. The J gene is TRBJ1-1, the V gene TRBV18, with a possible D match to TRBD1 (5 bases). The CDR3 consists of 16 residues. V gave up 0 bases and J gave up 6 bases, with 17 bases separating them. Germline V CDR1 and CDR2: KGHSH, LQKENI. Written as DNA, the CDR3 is TGTGCCAGCTCACCACCGAATGGGGGGGATAAGGCTGAAGCTTTCTTT. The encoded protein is CASSPPNGGDKAEAFF.

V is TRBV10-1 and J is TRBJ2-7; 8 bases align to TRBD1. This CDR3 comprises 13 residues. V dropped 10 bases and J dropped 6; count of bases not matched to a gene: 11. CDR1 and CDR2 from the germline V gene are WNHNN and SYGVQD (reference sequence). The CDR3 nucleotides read TGCGCCACCGCGACCGGACAGGGAAGCGAGCAGTACTTC. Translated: CATATGQGSEQYF.

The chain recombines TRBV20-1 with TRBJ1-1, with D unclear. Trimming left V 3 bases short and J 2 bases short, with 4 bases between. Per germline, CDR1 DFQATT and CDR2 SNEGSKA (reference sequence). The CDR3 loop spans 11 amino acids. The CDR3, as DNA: TGCAGTGCTAGGTTAAACACTGAAGCTTTCTTT. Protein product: CSARLNTEAFF.

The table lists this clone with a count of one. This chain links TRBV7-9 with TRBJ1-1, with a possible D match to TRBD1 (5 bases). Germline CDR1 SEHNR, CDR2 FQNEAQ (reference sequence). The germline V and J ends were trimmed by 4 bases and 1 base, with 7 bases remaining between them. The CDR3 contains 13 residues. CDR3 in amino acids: CASSYTGNTEAFF. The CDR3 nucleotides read TGTGCCAGCAGCTATACAGGGAACACTGAAGCTTTCTTT.

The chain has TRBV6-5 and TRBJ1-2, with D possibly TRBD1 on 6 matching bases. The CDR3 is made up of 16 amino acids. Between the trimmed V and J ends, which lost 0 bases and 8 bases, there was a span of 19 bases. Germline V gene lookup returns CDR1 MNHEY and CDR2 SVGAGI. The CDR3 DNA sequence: TGTGCCAGCAGTTACTCGATGGGGGCTGAGGGCGGCGGCTACACCTTC. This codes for CASSYSMGAEGGGYTF.

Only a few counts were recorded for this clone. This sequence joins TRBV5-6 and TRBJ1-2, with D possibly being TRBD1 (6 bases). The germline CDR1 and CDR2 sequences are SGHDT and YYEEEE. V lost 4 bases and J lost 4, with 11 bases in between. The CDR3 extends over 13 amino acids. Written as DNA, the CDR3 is TGTGCCAGCAGCCCCGGACAGTCCTATGGCTACACCTTC. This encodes CASSPGQSYGYTF.

The CDR3 nucleotides read TGTGCCAGCAGCTTAGACGGGGGAGAAGATCAGCCCCAGCATTTT. Protein: CASSLDGGEDQPQHF. The rearrangement uses TRBV7-2 and TRBJ1-5; D perhaps matches TRBD1 (5 bases). This CDR3 spans 15 amino acids. Germline V CDR1 and CDR2: SGHTA, FQGNSA. V was cut by 1 base and J by 5 bases, with 12 bases left in between.

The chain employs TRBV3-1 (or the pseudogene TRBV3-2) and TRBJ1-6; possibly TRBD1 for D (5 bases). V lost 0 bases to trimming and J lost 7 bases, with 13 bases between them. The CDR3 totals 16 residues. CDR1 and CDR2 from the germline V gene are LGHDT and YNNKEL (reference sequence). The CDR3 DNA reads TGTGCCAGCAGCCAAGATTCTTTTGGGGGAAATTCACCCCTCCACTTT. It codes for CASSQDSFGGNSPLHF.

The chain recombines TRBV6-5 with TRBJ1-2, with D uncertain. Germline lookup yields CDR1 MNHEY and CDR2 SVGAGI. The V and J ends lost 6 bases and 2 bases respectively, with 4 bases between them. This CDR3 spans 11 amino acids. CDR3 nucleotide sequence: TGTGCCAGCAGACAGAACTATGGCTACACCTTC. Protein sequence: CASRQNYGYTF.

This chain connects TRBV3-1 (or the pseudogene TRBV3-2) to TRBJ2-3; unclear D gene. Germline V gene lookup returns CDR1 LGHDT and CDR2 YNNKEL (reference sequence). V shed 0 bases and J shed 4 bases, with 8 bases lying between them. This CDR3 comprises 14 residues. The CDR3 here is CASSQDIIADTQYF. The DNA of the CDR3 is TGTGCCAGCAGCCAAGATATTATCGCAGATACGCAGTATTTT.

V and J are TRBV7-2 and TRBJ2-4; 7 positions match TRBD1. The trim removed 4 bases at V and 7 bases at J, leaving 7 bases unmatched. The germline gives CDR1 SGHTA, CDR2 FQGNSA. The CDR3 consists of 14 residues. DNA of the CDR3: TGTGCCAGCAGCTATGGGGGACAGAACAACATTCAGTACTTC. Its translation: CASSYGGQNNIQYF.

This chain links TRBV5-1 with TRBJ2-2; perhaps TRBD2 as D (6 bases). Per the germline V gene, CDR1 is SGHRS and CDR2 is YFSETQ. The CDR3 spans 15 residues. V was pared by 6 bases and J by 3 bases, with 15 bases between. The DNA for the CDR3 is TGCGCCAGCACCCTTGATCGGAGGGACACCGGGGAGCTGTTTTTT. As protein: CASTLDRRDTGELFF.

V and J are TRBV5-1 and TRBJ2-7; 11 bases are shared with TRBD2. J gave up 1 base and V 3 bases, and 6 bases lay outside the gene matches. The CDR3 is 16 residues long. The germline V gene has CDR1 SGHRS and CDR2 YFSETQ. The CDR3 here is CASSSPLAGGSYEQYF. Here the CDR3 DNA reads TGCGCCAGCAGCTCTCCCTTAGCGGGAGGGTCCTACGAGCAGTACTTC.

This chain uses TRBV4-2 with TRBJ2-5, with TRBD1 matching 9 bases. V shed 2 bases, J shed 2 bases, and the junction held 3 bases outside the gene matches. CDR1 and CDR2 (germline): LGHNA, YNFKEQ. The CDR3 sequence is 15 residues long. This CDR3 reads CASSQTGGIQETQYF. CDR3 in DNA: TGTGCCAGCAGCCAAACAGGGGGCATACAAGAGACCCAGTACTTC.

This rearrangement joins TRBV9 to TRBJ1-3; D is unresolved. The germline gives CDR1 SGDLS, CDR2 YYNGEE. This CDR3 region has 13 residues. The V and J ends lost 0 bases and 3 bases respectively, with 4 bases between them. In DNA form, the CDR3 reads TGTGCCAGCAGCGTAGACGGTGGAAACACCATATATTTT. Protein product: CASSVDGGNTIYF.

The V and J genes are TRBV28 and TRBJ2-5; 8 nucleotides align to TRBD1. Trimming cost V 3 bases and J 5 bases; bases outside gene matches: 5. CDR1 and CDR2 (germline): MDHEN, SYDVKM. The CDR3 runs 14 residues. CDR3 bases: TGTGCCAGCAGTTTGTCAGGGGGCCCGGAGACCCAGTACTTC. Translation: CASSLSGGPETQYF.

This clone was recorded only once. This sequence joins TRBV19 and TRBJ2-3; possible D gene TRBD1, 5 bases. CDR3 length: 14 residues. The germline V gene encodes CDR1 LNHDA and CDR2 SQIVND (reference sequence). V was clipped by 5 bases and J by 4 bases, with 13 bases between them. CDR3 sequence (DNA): TGTGCCAGTAGTTGGGGCCTGGGGCCAGATACGCAGTATTTT. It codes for CASSWGLGPDTQYF.

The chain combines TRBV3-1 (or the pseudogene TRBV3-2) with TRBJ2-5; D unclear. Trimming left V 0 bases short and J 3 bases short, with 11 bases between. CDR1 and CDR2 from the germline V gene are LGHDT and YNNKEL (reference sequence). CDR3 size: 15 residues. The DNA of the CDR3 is TGTGCCAGCAGCCAAGATCTTGGGGTGAAAGAGACCCAGTACTTC. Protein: CASSQDLGVKETQYF.

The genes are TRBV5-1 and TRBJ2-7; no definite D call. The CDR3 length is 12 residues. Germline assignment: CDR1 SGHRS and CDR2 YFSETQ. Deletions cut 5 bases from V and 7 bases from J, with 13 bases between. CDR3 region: CASSRNSGEQYF. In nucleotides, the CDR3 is TGCGCCAGCAGTAGGAATTCCGGGGAGCAGTACTTC.

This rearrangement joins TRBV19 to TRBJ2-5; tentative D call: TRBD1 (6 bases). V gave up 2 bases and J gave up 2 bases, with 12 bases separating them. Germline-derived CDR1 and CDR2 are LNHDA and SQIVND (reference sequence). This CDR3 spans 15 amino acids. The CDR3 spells CASSISPQGQETQYF. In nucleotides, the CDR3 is TGTGCCAGTAGTATATCCCCACAGGGACAAGAGACCCAGTACTTC.

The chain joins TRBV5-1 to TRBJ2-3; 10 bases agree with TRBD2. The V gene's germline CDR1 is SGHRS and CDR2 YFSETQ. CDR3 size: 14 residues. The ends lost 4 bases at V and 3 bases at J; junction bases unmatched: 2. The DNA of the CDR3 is TGCGCCAGCAGCGGACTAGCGGCTACAGATACGCAGTATTTT. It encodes CASSGLAATDTQYF.

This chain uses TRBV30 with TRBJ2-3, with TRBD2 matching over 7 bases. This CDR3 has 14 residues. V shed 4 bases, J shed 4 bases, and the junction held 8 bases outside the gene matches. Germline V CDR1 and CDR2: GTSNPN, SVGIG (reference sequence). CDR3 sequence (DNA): TGTGCCTGGAACAGCGGGATTGTCCCAGATACGCAGTATTTT. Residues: CAWNSGIVPDTQYF.

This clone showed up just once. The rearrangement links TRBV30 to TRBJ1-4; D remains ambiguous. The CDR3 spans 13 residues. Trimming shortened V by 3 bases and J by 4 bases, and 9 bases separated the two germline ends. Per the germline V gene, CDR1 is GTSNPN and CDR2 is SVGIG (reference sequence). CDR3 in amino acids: CAWRVNLNEKLFF. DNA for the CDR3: TGTGCCTGGAGGGTCAATCTTAATGAAAAACTGTTTTTT.

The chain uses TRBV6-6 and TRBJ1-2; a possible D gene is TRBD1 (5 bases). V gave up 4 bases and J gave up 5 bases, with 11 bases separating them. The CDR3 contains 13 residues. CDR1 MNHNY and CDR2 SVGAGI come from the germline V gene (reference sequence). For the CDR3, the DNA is TGTGCCAGCAGTTCCAGGGAAGGGTATGGCTACACCTTC. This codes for CASSSREGYGYTF.

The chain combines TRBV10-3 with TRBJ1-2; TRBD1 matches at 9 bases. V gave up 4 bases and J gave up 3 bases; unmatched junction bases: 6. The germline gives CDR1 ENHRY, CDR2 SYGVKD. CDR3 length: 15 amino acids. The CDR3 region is CAISGPGQGHYGYTF. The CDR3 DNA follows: TGTGCCATCAGTGGTCCGGGACAGGGCCACTATGGCTACACCTTC.

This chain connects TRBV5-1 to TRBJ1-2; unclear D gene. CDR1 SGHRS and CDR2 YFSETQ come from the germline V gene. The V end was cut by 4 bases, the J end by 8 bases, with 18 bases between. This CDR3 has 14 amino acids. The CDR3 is CASSPTFSVGGYTF. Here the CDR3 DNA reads TGCGCCAGCAGCCCGACCTTTTCGGTGGGAGGCTACACCTTC.

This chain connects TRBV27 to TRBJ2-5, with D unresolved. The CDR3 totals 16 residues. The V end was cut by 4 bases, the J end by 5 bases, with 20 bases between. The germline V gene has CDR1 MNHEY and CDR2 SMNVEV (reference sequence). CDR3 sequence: CASSSRRKRRAETQYF. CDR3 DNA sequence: TGTGCCAGCAGTTCACGACGTAAGCGAAGAGCGGAGACCCAGTACTTC.

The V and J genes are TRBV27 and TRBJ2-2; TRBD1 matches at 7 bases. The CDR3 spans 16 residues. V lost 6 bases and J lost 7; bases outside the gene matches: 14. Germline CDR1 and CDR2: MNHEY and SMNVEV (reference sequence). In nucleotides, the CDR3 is TGTGCCAGCAGCCAGAGCAAGGGACAGTCCTTCGGGGAGCTGTTTTTT. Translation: CASSQSKGQSFGELFF.

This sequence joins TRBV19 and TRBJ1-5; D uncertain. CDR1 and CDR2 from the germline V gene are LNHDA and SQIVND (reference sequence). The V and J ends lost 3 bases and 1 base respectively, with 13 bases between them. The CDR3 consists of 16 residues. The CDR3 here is CASSMRRSWSNQPQHF. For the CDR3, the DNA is TGTGCCAGTAGTATGAGGAGGTCTTGGAGCAATCAGCCCCAGCATTTT.